A selection of T cell receptor beta chains follows, all from one sample in a study. TCRdb fed the 5' RACE reads into MiXCR, producing one record per CDR3 protein. The sample records 55,000 to 70,000 distinct CDR3 sequences, around 26% being singletons. The sequencing input was tumor-infiltrating memory CD4+ T cells sorted from the breast tumor. The receptors come from a female donor with breast cancer. CDR3s include the opening cysteine and the closing phenylalanine or tryptophan. D genes are given only for firm matches. Clone size, where shown, is once, few, many, or a class for clones that have expanded.

j_gene | v_gene | d_gene | abundance | len | CDR3aa | CDR3nt
TRBJ2-2 | TRBV7-6 | . | . | 12 | CASSFNLGELFF | TGTGCCAGCAGCTTTAATCTAGGGGAGCTGTTTTTT
TRBJ1-4 | TRBV5-4 | . | . | 15 | CASSFNPGPYEKLFF | TGTGCCAGCAGCTTTAACCCGGGACCTTATGAAAAACTGTTTTTT
TRBJ1-2 | TRBV28 | . | . | 11 | CASTGLYGYTF | TGTGCCAGCACGGGACTCTATGGCTACACCTTC
TRBJ1-1 | TRBV7-8 | . | . | 15 | CASSLGGGPNTEAFF | TGTGCCAGCAGCTTAGGGGGGGGCCCCAACACTGAAGCTTTCTTT
TRBJ2-3 | TRBV20-1 | . | . | 14 | CSARDYQISDTQYF | TGCAGTGCTAGGGACTACCAGATCTCGGATACGCAGTATTTT
TRBJ2-1 | TRBV20-1 | . | few | 11 | CSAGEYNEQFF | TGCAGTGCTGGGGAATACAATGAGCAGTTCTTC
TRBJ1-1 | TRBV18 | . | . | 14 | CASSPPLGATEAFF | TGTGCCAGCTCACCACCTTTGGGAGCCACTGAAGCTTTCTTT
TRBJ1-1 | TRBV6-2/TRBV6-3 | . | . | 13 | CASSYGGYTEAFF | TGTGCCAGCAGTTACGGGGGATACACTGAAGCTTTCTTT
TRBJ2-7 | TRBV4-1 | . | few | 14 | CASSQDPASYEQYF | TGCGCCAGCAGCCAAGATCCAGCTTCCTACGAGCAGTACTTC
TRBJ2-5 | TRBV12-3/TRBV12-4 | . | few | 13 | CASSLEGGETQYF | TGTGCCAGCAGTTTAGAGGGGGGAGAGACCCAGTACTTC
TRBJ1-2 | TRBV28 | . | . | 14 | CASRQQQINYGYTF | TGTGCCAGCAGACAACAACAGATTAACTATGGCTACACCTTC
TRBJ1-4 | TRBV20-1 | . | few | 13 | CSARDATNEKLFF | TGCAGTGCTAGGGATGCAACTAATGAAAAACTGTTTTTT
TRBJ1-2 | TRBV5-1 | TRBD1 | few | 14 | CASSLVQGNYGYTF | TGCGCCAGCAGCTTGGTACAGGGGAACTATGGCTACACCTTC
TRBJ2-2 | TRBV7-3 | TRBD1 | many | 16 | CASSLTGGADTGELFF | TGTGCCAGCAGCTTGACAGGGGGTGCGGACACCGGGGAGCTGTTTTTT
TRBJ1-5 | TRBV12-3/TRBV12-4 | . | many | 15 | CASRPGSPGNQPQHF | TGTGCCAGCAGACCCGGGTCCCCTGGCAATCAGCCCCAGCATTTT
TRBJ1-4 | TRBV7-9 | TRBD1 | . | 16 | CASSFRSGTGAEKLFF | TGTGCCAGCAGCTTTAGGTCCGGGACAGGGGCCGAAAAACTGTTTTTT
TRBJ2-3 | TRBV20-1 | TRBD2 | few | 15 | CSACLAGGRTDTQYF | TGCAGTGCTTGTCTAGCGGGAGGGCGCACAGATACGCAGTATTTT
TRBJ1-2 | TRBV6-1 | TRBD1 | . | 14 | CASSEDRGYYGYTF | TGTGCCAGCAGCGAAGACAGGGGATATTATGGCTACACCTTC
TRBJ1-1 | TRBV19 | . | few | 16 | CASSLRGDWSGTEAFF | TGTGCCAGTAGTCTGAGGGGTGATTGGTCTGGCACTGAAGCTTTCTTT
TRBJ1-6 | TRBV12-3/TRBV12-4 | . | . | 14 | CASSSRTDLAPLHF | TGTGCCAGCAGTTCACGGACGGATCTTGCACCCCTCCACTTT
TRBJ2-5 | TRBV24-1 | . | few | 15 | CATSDWGRERETQYF | TGTGCCACCAGTGACTGGGGGCGGGAGAGGGAGACCCAGTACTTC
TRBJ2-2 | TRBV6-6 | . | many | 15 | CASMETARDTGELFF | TGTGCCAGCATGGAGACCGCGAGGGACACCGGGGAGCTGTTTTTT
TRBJ2-7 | TRBV7-2 | . | . | 15 | CASSLARGMGYEQYF | TGTGCCAGCAGCTTAGCTAGGGGAATGGGCTACGAGCAGTACTTC
TRBJ2-5 | TRBV6-5 | TRBD2 | . | 20 | CASSYPIRTSGRSLSETQYF | TGTGCCAGCAGTTACCCCATTAGGACTAGCGGCAGATCTCTTTCGGAGACCCAGTACTTC
TRBJ2-7 | TRBV6-5 | TRBD2 | few | 16 | CASSLSGAGGEWEQYF | TGTGCCAGCAGTCTCAGTGGTGCGGGAGGGGAGTGGGAGCAGTACTTC
TRBJ1-6 | TRBV28 | . | . | 15 | CASRDYRGLDSPLHF | TGTGCCAGCAGGGATTACCGGGGGTTGGATTCACCCCTCCACTTT
TRBJ2-2 | TRBV6-5 | . | . | 16 | CASSLTGTWNTGELFF | TGTGCCAGCAGTTTGACCGGGACATGGAACACCGGGGAGCTGTTTTTT
TRBJ1-5 | TRBV6-5 | . | . | 13 | CASSYRNDQPQHF | TGTGCCAGCAGTTACAGGAACGATCAGCCCCAGCATTTT
TRBJ2-7 | TRBV12-3/TRBV12-4 | . | . | 14 | CASSTIGKQAEQYF | TGTGCCAGCAGCACTATCGGGAAGCAGGCCGAGCAGTACTTC
TRBJ2-5 | TRBV6-2/TRBV6-3 | . | . | 13 | CASSYGIGETQYF | TGTGCCAGCAGTTACGGCATCGGGGAGACCCAGTACTTC
TRBJ2-7 | TRBV6-6 | . | few | 13 | CASKLPQGGEQYF | TGTGCCAGCAAACTTCCCCAGGGCGGCGAGCAGTACTTC
TRBJ2-1 | TRBV12-3/TRBV12-4 | TRBD2 | . | 16 | CASSLAQAGGPGEQFF | TGTGCCAGCAGTTTAGCCCAAGCGGGAGGTCCAGGGGAGCAGTTCTTC